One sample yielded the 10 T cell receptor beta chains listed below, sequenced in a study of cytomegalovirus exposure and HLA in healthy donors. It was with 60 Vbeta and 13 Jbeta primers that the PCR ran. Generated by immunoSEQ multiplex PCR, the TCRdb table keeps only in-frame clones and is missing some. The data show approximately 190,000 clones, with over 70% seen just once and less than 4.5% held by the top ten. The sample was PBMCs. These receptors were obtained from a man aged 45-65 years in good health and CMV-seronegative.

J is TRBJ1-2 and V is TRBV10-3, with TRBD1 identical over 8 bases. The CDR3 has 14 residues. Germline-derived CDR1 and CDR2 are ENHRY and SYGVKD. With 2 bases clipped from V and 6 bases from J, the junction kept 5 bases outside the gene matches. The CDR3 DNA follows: TGTGCCATCAGTGAGATAACAGGGGGTAATGGCTACACCTTC. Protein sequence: CAISEITGGNGYTF.

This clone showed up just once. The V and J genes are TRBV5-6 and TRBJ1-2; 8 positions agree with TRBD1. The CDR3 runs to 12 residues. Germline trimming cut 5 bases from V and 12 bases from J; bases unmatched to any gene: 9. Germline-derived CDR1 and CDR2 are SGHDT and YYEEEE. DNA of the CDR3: TGTGCCAGCAGGCTGGGTGACAGGGGTCACACCTTC. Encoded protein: CASRLGDRGHTF.

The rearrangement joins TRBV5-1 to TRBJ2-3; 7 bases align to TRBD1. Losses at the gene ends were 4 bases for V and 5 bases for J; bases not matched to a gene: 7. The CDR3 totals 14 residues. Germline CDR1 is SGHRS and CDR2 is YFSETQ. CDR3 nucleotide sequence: TGCGCCAGCAGCCTAAGACAGGGTGGAGATACGCAGTATTTT. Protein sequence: CASSLRQGGDTQYF.

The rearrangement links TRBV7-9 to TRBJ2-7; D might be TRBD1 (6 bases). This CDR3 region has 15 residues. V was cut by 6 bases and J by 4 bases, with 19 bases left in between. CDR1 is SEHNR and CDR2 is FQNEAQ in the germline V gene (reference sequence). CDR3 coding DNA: TGTGCCAGCAGTCCTACCCCAGGGCAGGGGTACGAGCAGTACTTC. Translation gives CASSPTPGQGYEQYF. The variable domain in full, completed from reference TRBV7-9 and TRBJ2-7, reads DTGVSQNPRHKITKRGQNVTFRCDPISEHNRLYWYRQTLGQGPEFLTYFQNEAQLEKSRLLSDRFSAERPKGSFSTLEIQRTEQGDSAMYLCASSPTPGQGYEQYFGPGTRLTVT.

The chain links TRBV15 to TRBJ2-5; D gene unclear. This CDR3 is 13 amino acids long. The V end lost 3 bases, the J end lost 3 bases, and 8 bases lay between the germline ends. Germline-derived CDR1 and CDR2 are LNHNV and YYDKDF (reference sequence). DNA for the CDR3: TGTGCCACCAGCAGCGCTAGTAAAGAGACCCAGTACTTC. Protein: CATSSASKETQYF.

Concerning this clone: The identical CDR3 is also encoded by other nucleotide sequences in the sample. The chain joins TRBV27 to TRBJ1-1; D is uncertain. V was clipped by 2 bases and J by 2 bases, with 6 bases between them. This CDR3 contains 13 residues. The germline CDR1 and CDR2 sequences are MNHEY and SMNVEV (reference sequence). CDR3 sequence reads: CASSLGQNTEAFF. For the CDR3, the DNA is TGTGCCAGCAGTTTAGGGCAAAACACTGAAGCTTTCTTT.

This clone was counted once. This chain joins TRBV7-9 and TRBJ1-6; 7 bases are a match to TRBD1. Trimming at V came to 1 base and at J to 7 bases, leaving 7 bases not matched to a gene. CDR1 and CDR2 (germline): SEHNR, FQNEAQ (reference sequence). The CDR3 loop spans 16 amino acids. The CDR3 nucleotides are TGTGCCAGCAGCTTAGACTCCGGCAGGGGGAATTCACCCCTCCACTTT. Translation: CASSLDSGRGNSPLHF.

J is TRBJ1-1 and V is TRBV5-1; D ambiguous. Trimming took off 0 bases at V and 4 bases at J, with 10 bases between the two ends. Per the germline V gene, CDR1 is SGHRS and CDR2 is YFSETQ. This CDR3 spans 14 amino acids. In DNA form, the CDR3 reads TGCGCCAGCAGCTTGGGCGTGTTCGGCACTGAAGCTTTCTTT. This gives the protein CASSLGVFGTEAFF.

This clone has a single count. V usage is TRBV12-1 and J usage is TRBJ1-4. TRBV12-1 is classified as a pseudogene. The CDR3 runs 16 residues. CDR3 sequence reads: CASSWSLGAGGEKLFF. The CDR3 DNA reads TGTGCCAGCAGCTGGTCCCTCGGGGCGGGGGGTGAAAAACTGTTTTTT.

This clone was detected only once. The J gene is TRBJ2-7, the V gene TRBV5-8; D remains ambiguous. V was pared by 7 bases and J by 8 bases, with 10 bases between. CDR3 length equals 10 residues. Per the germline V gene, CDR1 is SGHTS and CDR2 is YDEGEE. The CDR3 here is CASRRYQQYF. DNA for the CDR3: TGTGCCAGCCGCAGGTATCAGCAGTACTTC.